This T cell receptor (beta chain) was captured by sequencing in a study of T-cell memory formation after mild COVID-19. This clonotype was counted between two and nine times. TCRdb re-analysed the 5' RACE reads in MiXCR, keeping a single row per CDR3 protein. The sample consists of some 150,000 distinct CDR3 sequences, over 6% of them appearing once. The germline V and J ends were trimmed by 5 bases and 6 bases, with 16 bases remaining between them. The CDR3 runs 13 residues. Per the germline V gene, CDR1 is DFQATT and CDR2 is SNEGSKA (reference sequence). The V call is TRBV20-1, the J call TRBJ1-1; D possibly corresponds to TRBD1 (6 bases). The clonotype was recovered from an adult woman who had mild COVID-19 (a few samples of this study predate the infection). Cell type and time point are not known. What was sequenced was PBMCs or a T cell subset sorted from them (not recorded which). The CDR3 DNA is TGCAGTGCTGCTGTGGACAGATACGCTGAAGCTTTCTTT. Its translation is CSAAVDRYAEAFF.